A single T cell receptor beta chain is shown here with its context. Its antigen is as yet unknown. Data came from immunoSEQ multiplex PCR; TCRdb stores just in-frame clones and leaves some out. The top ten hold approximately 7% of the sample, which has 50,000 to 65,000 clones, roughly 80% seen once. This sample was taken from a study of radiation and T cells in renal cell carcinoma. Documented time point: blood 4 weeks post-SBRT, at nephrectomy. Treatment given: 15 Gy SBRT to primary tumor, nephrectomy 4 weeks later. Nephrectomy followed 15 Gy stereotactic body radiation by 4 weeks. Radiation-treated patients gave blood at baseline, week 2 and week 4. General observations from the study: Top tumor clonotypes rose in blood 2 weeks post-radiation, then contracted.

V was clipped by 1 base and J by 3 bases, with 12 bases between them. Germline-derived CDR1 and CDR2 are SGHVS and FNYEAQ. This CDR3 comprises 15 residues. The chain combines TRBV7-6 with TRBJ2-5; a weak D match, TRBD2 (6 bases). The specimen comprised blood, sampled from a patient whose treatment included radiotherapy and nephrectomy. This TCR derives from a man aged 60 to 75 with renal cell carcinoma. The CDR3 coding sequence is TGTGCCAGCAGCTTAGATGGAGGGGTCAAAGAGACCCAGTACTTC. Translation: CASSLDGGVKETQYF.